The present TCR beta chain was sequenced within a study of blood T cell repertoires in COVID-19. V gave up 5 bases and J gave up 7 bases, with 15 bases separating them. This CDR3 spans 13 amino acids. The germline V gene has CDR1 SGHVS and CDR2 FQNEAQ. Patients from Seattle were sampled longitudinally, starting during active infection. Clones were read by immunoSEQ multiplex PCR, and TCRdb kept only the in-frame ones, dropping some. The data show around 100,000 clones, with roughly 85% seen just once and 5% to 6% held by the top ten. The table lists this clone with a few counts. The chain joins TRBV7-8 to TRBJ2-7; D gene unclear. Sequenced input: peripheral blood. The source of this sequence is an older woman with COVID-19, enrolled during active disease. The CDR3 region has the DNA TGTGCCAGCAGCCCTGCCCCTGAGACAGAGCAGTACTTC. This sequence encodes CASSPAPETEQYF.